The rows below give T cell receptor beta chains drawn from one sample of a study of T-cell memory formation after mild COVID-19. One entry per CDR3 protein results from TCRdb running MiXCR on the 5' RACE reads. This sample has 300,000 to 400,000 distinct CDR3 sequences, with around 21% found just once. Sequencing used PBMCs or a T cell subset sorted from them (not recorded which). These receptors were collected from an adult woman who had mild COVID-19 (a few samples of this study predate the infection). Cell type and time point are not known. The CDR3 runs from the conserved cysteine through the conserved F or W. The order of the fields is V gene, D gene, clone size, J gene, CDR3 protein, CDR3 DNA. A D gene is named only where the DNA matches it firmly. Some rows have no size entry. The others give once, few or many, or a class for an expanded clone.

v_gene: TRBV4-1; d_gene: NA; abundance: few; j_gene: TRBJ1-6; CDR3aa: CASSRERGYNSPLHF; CDR3nt: TGCGCCAGCAGCCGCGAGAGGGGGTATAATTCACCCCTCCACTTT
v_gene: TRBV3-2; d_gene: NA; abundance: once; j_gene: TRBJ2-5; CDR3aa: CASRRDRRETQYF; CDR3nt: TGTGCCAGCAGACGCGATAGGAGGGAGACCCAGTACTTC
v_gene: TRBV7-9; d_gene: NA; abundance: few; j_gene: TRBJ2-5; CDR3aa: CASSPRGGTPQETQYF; CDR3nt: TGTGCCAGCAGCCCCCGTGGCGGGACGCCCCAAGAGACCCAGTACTTC
v_gene: TRBV5-1; d_gene: TRBD2; abundance: NA; j_gene: TRBJ2-7; CDR3aa: CASSLDLSGLAVSYEQYF; CDR3nt: TGCGCCAGCAGCTTGGATTTGTCTGGACTAGCGGTATCCTACGAGCAGTACTTC
v_gene: TRBV7-9; d_gene: NA; abundance: NA; j_gene: TRBJ1-5; CDR3aa: CASSLAGLDYSNQPQHF; CDR3nt: TGTGCCAGCAGCTTAGCGGGTCTCGATTATAGCAATCAGCCCCAGCATTTT
v_gene: TRBV20-1; d_gene: TRBD1; abundance: many; j_gene: TRBJ1-1; CDR3aa: CSARGSGGYEAFF; CDR3nt: TGCAGTGCTAGAGGTTCAGGGGGCTACGAAGCTTTCTTT
v_gene: TRBV19; d_gene: TRBD1; abundance: few; j_gene: TRBJ1-1; CDR3aa: CASEGAVMNTEAFF; CDR3nt: TGTGCCAGTGAGGGGGCAGTAATGAACACTGAAGCTTTCTTT
v_gene: TRBV10-2; d_gene: NA; abundance: many; j_gene: TRBJ2-7; CDR3aa: CASSGSFSYEQYF; CDR3nt: TGCGCCAGCAGCGGGAGTTTTTCCTACGAGCAGTACTTC
v_gene: TRBV12-3/TRBV12-4; d_gene: TRBD2; abundance: NA; j_gene: TRBJ2-2; CDR3aa: CASSLETSGTGELFF; CDR3nt: TGTGCCAGCAGTTTGGAGACTAGCGGCACCGGGGAGCTGTTTTTT
v_gene: TRBV9; d_gene: NA; abundance: NA; j_gene: TRBJ2-7; CDR3aa: CASSVVPDGPVEQYF; CDR3nt: TGTGCCAGCAGCGTAGTCCCGGACGGGCCAGTCGAGCAGTACTTC
v_gene: TRBV18; d_gene: NA; abundance: few; j_gene: TRBJ1-1; CDR3aa: CASSPPRQAGAGAEAFF; CDR3nt: TGTGCCAGCTCACCACCCAGACAAGCCGGGGCGGGCGCTGAAGCTTTCTTT
v_gene: TRBV19; d_gene: TRBD2; abundance: NA; j_gene: TRBJ2-1; CDR3aa: CASSTRRGGNNEQFF; CDR3nt: TGTGCCAGTAGCACCCGGCGGGGGGGGAACAATGAGCAGTTCTTC
v_gene: TRBV7-6; d_gene: TRBD2; abundance: NA; j_gene: TRBJ2-7; CDR3aa: CASSLVASGGERYEQYF; CDR3nt: TGTGCCAGCAGCTTAGTGGCTAGCGGGGGGGAACGGTACGAGCAGTACTTC
v_gene: TRBV4-1; d_gene: NA; abundance: NA; j_gene: TRBJ1-4; CDR3aa: CASSQDFEKLFF; CDR3nt: TGCGCCAGCAGCCAAGATTTCGAAAAACTGTTTTTT
v_gene: TRBV5-1; d_gene: NA; abundance: NA; j_gene: TRBJ1-1; CDR3aa: CASSLPDLGTEAFF; CDR3nt: TGCGCCAGCAGCTTGCCAGACCTTGGGACTGAAGCTTTCTTT
v_gene: TRBV3-1; d_gene: NA; abundance: NA; j_gene: TRBJ2-1; CDR3aa: CASSRLKLGSYNEQFF; CDR3nt: TGTGCCAGCAGTCGACTGAAGTTAGGCTCCTACAATGAGCAGTTCTTC
v_gene: TRBV29-1; d_gene: TRBD2; abundance: NA; j_gene: TRBJ2-7; CDR3aa: CSVKLAGDYEQYF; CDR3nt: TGCAGCGTTAAGCTAGCGGGGGATTACGAGCAGTACTTC
v_gene: TRBV10-3; d_gene: TRBD2; abundance: NA; j_gene: TRBJ2-2; CDR3aa: CAISERTSGRAPSTGELFF; CDR3nt: TGTGCCATCAGTGAGAGGACTAGCGGAAGAGCCCCGAGCACCGGGGAGCTGTTTTTT
v_gene: TRBV7-2; d_gene: TRBD2; abundance: many; j_gene: TRBJ2-1; CDR3aa: CASSGGLAASNEQFF; CDR3nt: TGTGCCAGCAGCGGGGGACTAGCGGCCTCAAATGAGCAGTTCTTC
v_gene: TRBV2; d_gene: NA; abundance: NA; j_gene: TRBJ2-1; CDR3aa: CASTPGGSYNEQFF; CDR3nt: TGTGCCAGCACTCCAGGCGGCTCTTACAATGAGCAGTTCTTC
v_gene: TRBV3-1; d_gene: NA; abundance: NA; j_gene: TRBJ2-5; CDR3aa: CASSPAEGVQETQYF; CDR3nt: TGTGCCAGCAGCCCGGCTGAGGGAGTGCAAGAGACCCAGTACTTC
v_gene: TRBV30; d_gene: TRBD1; abundance: NA; j_gene: TRBJ1-6; CDR3aa: CAWSVRAGGNSPLHF; CDR3nt: TGTGCCTGGAGTGTACGCGCAGGGGGAAATTCACCCCTCCACTTT
v_gene: TRBV6-6; d_gene: TRBD1; abundance: few; j_gene: TRBJ1-2; CDR3aa: CASRGTADPYGYTF; CDR3nt: TGTGCCAGCAGGGGGACAGCCGACCCCTATGGCTACACCTTC
v_gene: TRBV20-1; d_gene: NA; abundance: NA; j_gene: TRBJ2-1; CDR3aa: CSARPGHHYNEQFF; CDR3nt: TGCAGTGCTAGGCCGGGACACCACTACAATGAGCAGTTCTTC